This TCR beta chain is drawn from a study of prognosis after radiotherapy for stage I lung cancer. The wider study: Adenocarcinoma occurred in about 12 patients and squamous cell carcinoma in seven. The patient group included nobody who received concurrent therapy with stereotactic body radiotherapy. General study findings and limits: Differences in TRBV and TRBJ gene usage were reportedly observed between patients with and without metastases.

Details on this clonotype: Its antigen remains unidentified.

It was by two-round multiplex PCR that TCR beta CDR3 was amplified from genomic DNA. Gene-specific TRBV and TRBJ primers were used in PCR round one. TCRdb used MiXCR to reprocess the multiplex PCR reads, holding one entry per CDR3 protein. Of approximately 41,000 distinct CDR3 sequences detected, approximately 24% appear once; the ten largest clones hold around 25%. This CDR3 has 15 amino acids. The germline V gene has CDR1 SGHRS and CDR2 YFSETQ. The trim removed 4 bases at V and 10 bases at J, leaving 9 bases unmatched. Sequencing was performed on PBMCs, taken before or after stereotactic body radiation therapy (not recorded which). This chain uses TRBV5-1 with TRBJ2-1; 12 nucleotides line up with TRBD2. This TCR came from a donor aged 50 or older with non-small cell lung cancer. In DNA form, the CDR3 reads TGCGCCAGCAGCGGGGGTCTAGCGGGAGGGTGGGAGCAGTTCTTC. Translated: CASSGGLAGGWEQFF.